What follows describes a single T cell receptor (beta chain). Its antigen is unidentified. Assay: immunoSEQ multiplex PCR; the TCRdb copy retains only in-frame clones and omits some. This sample carries about 56,000 clones, around nine tenths of them seen once, and the ten largest clones take 6.9%. This specimen belongs to a study of T cell responses to AZD1222 COVID-19 vaccine. Study results and limitations: It was only 6 or 7 AZD1222 recipients who were seropositive at baseline. Sampling captured repertoires only after the peak T cell response.

V was pared by 0 bases and J by 2 bases, with 14 bases between. This CDR3 is 17 amino acids long. Per germline, CDR1 SGHDT and CDR2 YYEEEE. Pooling was applied to second doses at about 4 or about 12 weeks. The rearrangement links TRBV5-6 to TRBJ2-2; D call uncertain. The specimen was peripheral blood, collected 28 days after the second AZD1222 dose. The clonotype was recovered from an adult who received the AZD1222 COVID-19 vaccine. The CDR3 protein is CASSLEVMGVNTGELFF. Here the CDR3 DNA reads TGTGCCAGCAGCTTGGAAGTTATGGGTGTAAACACCGGGGAGCTGTTTTTT.